Here is one T cell receptor (beta chain) with its context. Its antigen is currently unknown. Ophthalmopathy patients had Clinical Activity Score at least 3, NOSPECS grade at least 4, duration under 3 months. Amplification targeted TCR beta CDR3 regions from RNA transcripts. Researchers ran a first-round RT-PCR on the TCR CDR3 using the HTBI primer set. Via MiXCR, TCRdb re-called the multiplex PCR reads, giving one row per CDR3 protein. The table has approximately 350,000 distinct CDR3 sequences, about 15% seen once. This record belongs to a study of T cells in Graves' hyperthyroidism and ophthalmopathy. Notes on the study in general: Model output signaled ophthalmopathy a median approximately 6.2 months ahead of onset.

The sample taken for sequencing was blood. The source of this sequence is a woman aged 60-70 years with Graves' ophthalmopathy.

The CDR3 DNA sequence: TGTGCCAGCTCACCCCAACAGGGCGTTGGGTACAATGAGCAGTTCTTC. This sequence encodes CASSPQQGVGYNEQFF. V usage is TRBV18 and J usage is TRBJ2-1; a possible D gene is TRBD1 (6 bases). Looked up from germline, CDR1 is KGHSH and CDR2 is LQKENI. CDR3 length: 16 residues. Trimming removed 3 bases from V and 4 bases from J, with 16 bases in between. The variable domain in full, with the rest retrieved from reference TRBV18 and TRBJ2-1, is NAGVMQNPRHLVRRRGQEARLRCSPMKGHSHVYWYRQLPEEGLKFMVYLQKENIIDESGMPKERFSAEFPKEGPSILRIQQVVRGDSAAYFCASSPQQGVGYNEQFFGPGTRLTVL.